This TCR beta chain was profiled in a study of blood T cell repertoires in COVID-19. Across the study: T cells, B-cell-depleted T cells, or PBMCs supplied cDNA or gDNA.

Using immunoSEQ multiplex PCR, the repertoire was profiled, and TCRdb retains in-frame clones only, with some absent. This sample yields about 230,000 clones, of which roughly 83% are seen a single time; about 2.5% belongs to the top ten. The sample comprised peripheral blood. This receptor was identified in a woman between 65 and 79 years old with active or convalescent COVID-19.

The CDR3 spells CATSDSQTSGRINEQFF. CDR3 coding DNA: TGTGCCACCAGTGATTCCCAGACTAGCGGGAGGATCAATGAGCAGTTCTTC. The chain employs TRBV24-1 and TRBJ2-1; TRBD2 agrees at 13 bases. CDR1 and CDR2 from the germline V gene are KGHDR and SFDVKD. This CDR3 comprises 17 residues. Trimming cost V 2 bases and J 6 bases; bases outside gene matches: 6.